These 12 T cell receptor beta chains came from one sample sequenced in a study of CD8 T cells in Susac syndrome. Random hexamers were used to reverse transcribe about 0.5 to 1 ug of RNA. TCRdb processed the immunoSEQ multiplex PCR reads anew with MiXCR; each CDR3 protein has one entry. The profile shows 250,000 to 300,000 distinct CDR3 sequences, roughly 85% of them singletons. The sequenced sample consisted of CD8+ T cells from PBMCs. These receptors originate from a human donor with multiple sclerosis.

This rearrangement joins TRBV27 to TRBJ2-7; D not certain. This CDR3 comprises 12 residues. V lost 6 bases and J lost 5, with 11 bases in between. Germline V lookup: CDR1 MNHEY, CDR2 SMNVEV (reference sequence). Here the CDR3 reads CASSPNLHEQYF. DNA for the CDR3: TGTGCCAGCAGCCCAAATCTCCACGAGCAGTACTTC.

This clonotype was detected only a few times. This chain uses TRBV5-6 with TRBJ2-2, with a possible D match to TRBD1 (7 bases). The CDR3 sequence is 16 residues long. Germline-derived CDR1 and CDR2 are SGHDT and YYEEEE. Trimming stripped 6 bases from V and 1 base from J, with 16 bases between. CDR3 in amino acids: CASTRRGRGNTGELFF. DNA for the CDR3: TGTGCCAGCACTCGAAGGGGGCGGGGGAACACCGGGGAGCTGTTTTTT.

The chain carries TRBV19 and TRBJ2-7, with 8 positions matching TRBD1. Trimming took 8 bases from V and 2 from J; bases not matched to a gene: 8. The CDR3 sequence is 14 residues long. The germline V gene encodes CDR1 LNHDA and CDR2 SQIVND (reference sequence). In nucleotides, the CDR3 is TGTGCCAGTCACCCCGGGACAGGTCCCTACGAGCAGTACTTC. It codes for CASHPGTGPYEQYF. Full variable domain (remainder filled in from reference TRBV19 and TRBJ2-7): DGGITQSPKYLFRKEGQNVTLSCEQNLNHDAMYWYRQDPGQGLRLIYYSQIVNDFQKGDIAEGYSVSREKKESFPLTVTSAQKNPTAFYLCASHPGTGPYEQYFGPGTRLTVT.

The chain combines TRBV7-9 with TRBJ2-7; the match to TRBD1 covers 9 bases. V lost 3 bases to trimming and J lost 3 bases; unmatched junction nucleotides: 6. Germline lookup yields CDR1 SEHNR and CDR2 FQNEAQ (reference sequence). This CDR3 has 15 amino acids. The CDR3 sequence: CASSLSDRGNYEQYF. The CDR3 bases are TGTGCCAGCAGCTTGAGTGACAGGGGGAACTACGAGCAGTACTTC.

The gene calls are TRBV6-1 and TRBJ1-1; 7 bases map to TRBD1. CDR3 size: 17 residues. With 4 bases clipped from V and 0 bases from J, the junction kept 11 bases outside the gene matches. Germline values: CDR1 MNHNS, CDR2 SASEGT. CDR3 in DNA: TGTGCCAGCAGTGGAGGGGACAGAATGGTCGTGAACACTGAAGCTTTCTTT. Its protein product is CASSGGDRMVVNTEAFF.

This clonotype occurred once. The chain carries TRBV21-1 and TRBJ2-7; the table's D call TRBD1 went unverified against the DNA. TRBV21-1 is a recognized pseudogene. The CDR3 has 14 residues. The CDR3 region has the DNA TGTGCCACCCCGGGACAGGGTCCGGGCTACGAGCAGTACTTC. Translating it yields CATPGQGPGYEQYF.

This clonotype was detected only once. The CDR3 coding sequence is TGTGCCAGCAGTGCGGGACTAGGCCACGACAATGAGCAGTTCTTC. Its protein is CASSAGLGHDNEQFF. The rearrangement links TRBV13 to TRBJ2-1; 8 bases are a match to TRBD2. CDR1 is PRHDT, CDR2 FYEKMQ, per germline (reference sequence). This CDR3 spans 15 amino acids. V dropped 6 bases and J dropped 5; count of bases not matched to a gene: 9.

The chain employs TRBV29-1 and TRBJ1-2; possibly TRBD1 for D (6 bases). The CDR3 runs 11 residues. CDR1 is SQVTM and CDR2 is ANQGSEA in the germline V gene. Trimming took off 6 bases at V and 4 bases at J, with 9 bases between the two ends. For the CDR3, the DNA is TGCAGCGTCCGCAGGGGCTATGGCTACACCTTC. The encoded protein is CSVRRGYGYTF.

The J gene is TRBJ2-3, the V gene TRBV5-6, with D perhaps being TRBD1 or TRBD2 (5 bases each). Germline CDR1 and CDR2: SGHDT and YYEEEE. The V and J ends lost 4 bases and 4 bases respectively, with 16 bases between them. The CDR3 runs to 15 residues. The CDR3 DNA follows: TGTGCCAGCAGCCCCGGGACCTTTTCTGCAGATACGCAGTATTTT. Its translation is CASSPGTFSADTQYF. Full variable domain (remainder filled in from reference TRBV5-6 and TRBJ2-3): DAGVTQSPTHLIKTRGQQVTLRCSPKSGHDTVSWYQQALGQGPQFIFQYYEEEERQRGNFPDRFSGHQFPNYSSELNVNALLLGDSALYLCASSPGTFSADTQYFGPGTRLTVL.

V is TRBV6-5 and J is TRBJ2-2, with D unresolved. CDR3 length: 14 residues. V gave up 3 bases and J gave up 3 bases, with 8 bases separating them. CDR1 MNHEY and CDR2 SVGAGI come from the germline V gene. The chain's CDR3 is CASSYNEDTGELFF. DNA of the CDR3: TGTGCCAGCAGTTATAATGAGGACACCGGGGAGCTGTTTTTT.

This clonotype was observed once. This sequence joins TRBV7-9 and TRBJ1-1, with D perhaps TRBD1 (6 bases). This CDR3 region has 15 residues. The germline V gene has CDR1 SEHNR and CDR2 FQNEAQ (reference sequence). V was cut by 5 bases and J by 5 bases, with 18 bases left in between. The CDR3 sequence is CASSPLQGGGTEAFF. CDR3 DNA sequence: TGTGCCAGCAGCCCACTACAGGGTGGAGGGACTGAAGCTTTCTTT.

This clonotype was seen only once. CDR3: CASSARLTSTDTQYF. The CDR3, as DNA: TGTGCCAGCAGCGCCCGACTAACTAGCACAGATACGCAGTATTTT. J is TRBJ2-3 and V is TRBV13; TRBD2 might be the D (5 bases). The germline V gene has CDR1 PRHDT and CDR2 FYEKMQ (reference sequence). Trimming cost V 5 bases and J 0 bases, with 12 bases left between them. The CDR3 has 15 amino acids.